This T cell receptor (beta chain) stems from a study of T cells in women clearing cervical HPV infection. Study in general: Controls' single incident HPV16 infection cleared within 12 months without precancer.

As concerns this clone: The read terminates 3 residues ahead of where the CDR3 ends, so the germline J gene completes it.

Data came from immunoSEQ multiplex PCR; TCRdb stores just in-frame clones and leaves some out. This table lists about 35,000 clones. Germline V lookup: CDR1 MDHEN, CDR2 SYDVKM. The CDR3 runs to 17 residues. The germline V and J ends were trimmed by 3 bases and 0 bases, with 15 bases remaining between them. Sequencing input: blood buffy coat. V gene TRBV28 combines with J gene TRBJ2-4; maybe TRBD1 (6 bases). This sequence was found in a woman between 18 and 70 years old with a cervical HPV16 infection that either progressed to CIN3+ or cleared (not recorded which). The CDR3 loop reads CASSFFGTPTAKNIQYF. Incomplete CDR3 DNA: TGTGCCAGCAGTTTTTTCGGGACACCAACAGCCAAAAACATT.